The entry below gives a single T cell receptor beta chain sequence along with its context. Its antigen remains unidentified. The record originates from a study of T-cell memory formation after mild COVID-19. Whole-study results and caveats: CD8+ contracting clones occupied EMRA, while CD4+ ones occupied mainly CM and EM.

5'RACE, which relied on constant-segment primers, yielded TCR alpha and TCR beta cDNA libraries carrying sample barcodes and UMIs. TCRdb used MiXCR to reprocess the 5' RACE reads, holding one entry per CDR3 protein. The sample carries roughly 80,000 distinct CDR3 sequences, more than 20% recorded once. The CDR3 covers 13 residues. Trimming cost V 8 bases and J 5 bases; bases outside gene matches: 7. CDR1 MNHEY and CDR2 SMNVEV come from the germline V gene (reference sequence). Sequenced: PBMCs or a T cell subset sorted from them (not recorded which). The sequence was collected from a man younger than 35 who had mild COVID-19 (a few samples of this study predate the infection). Cell type and time point are not known. V is TRBV27 and J is TRBJ2-7; 9 bases align to TRBD1. CDR3 sequence: CASGWTGDHEQYF. The DNA for the CDR3 is TGTGCCAGCGGGTGGACAGGGGACCACGAGCAGTACTTC.